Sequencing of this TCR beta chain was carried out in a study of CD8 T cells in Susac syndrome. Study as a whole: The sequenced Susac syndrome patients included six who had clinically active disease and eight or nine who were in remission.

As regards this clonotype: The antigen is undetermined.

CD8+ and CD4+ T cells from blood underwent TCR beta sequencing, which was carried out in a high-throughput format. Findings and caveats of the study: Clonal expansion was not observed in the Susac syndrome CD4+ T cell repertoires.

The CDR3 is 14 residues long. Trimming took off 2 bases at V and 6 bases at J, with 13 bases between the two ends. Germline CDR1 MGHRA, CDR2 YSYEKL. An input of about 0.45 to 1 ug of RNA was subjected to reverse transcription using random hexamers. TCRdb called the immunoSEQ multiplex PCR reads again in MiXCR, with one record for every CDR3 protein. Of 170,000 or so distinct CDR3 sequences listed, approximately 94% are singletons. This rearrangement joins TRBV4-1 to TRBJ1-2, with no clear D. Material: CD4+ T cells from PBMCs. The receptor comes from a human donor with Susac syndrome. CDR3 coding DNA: TGCGCCAGCAGCCAAAACTTTGCCGGACATGGCTACACCTTC. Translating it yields CASSQNFAGHGYTF.